These T cell receptor beta chains were read from a single sample in a study of blood T cell repertoires in COVID-19. TCRdb's copy holds only in-frame clones and misses some; the assay was immunoSEQ multiplex PCR. The repertoire holds under 250,000 clones, around 91% seen once, with roughly 3% in the top ten. The source material was PBMCs or T cells enriched from blood (not recorded which). The origin of the receptors is a woman between 18 and 29 years old in a cohort exposed to, infected with or recovered from COVID-19 (not recorded which). Both conserved end residues are part of each CDR3. D genes are given only for firm matches. For some rows the clone size is stated as once, few or many, or as a class when expanded; others skip it.

clone_size,j_call,v_call,d_call,cdr3_nt,cdr3_aa
.,TRBJ2-5,TRBV24-1,TRBD2,TGTGCCACCAGTGATGGGACTACTCATACCCAGTACTTC,CATSDGTTHTQYF
few,TRBJ1-2,TRBV6-2/TRBV6-3,.,TGTGCCAGCAGTTCAAATCAGGGTCTCTACGGCTACACCTTC,CASSSNQGLYGYTF
.,TRBJ2-5,TRBV11-2,.,TGTGCCAGCAGCTTAGACCAGGAGACCCAGTACTTC,CASSLDQETQYF
.,TRBJ1-3,TRBV9,.,TGTGCCAGCGGGGGGTCACAGGACTCTGGAAACACCATATATTTT,CASGGSQDSGNTIYF
.,TRBJ1-4,TRBV28,.,TGTGCCAGCGGTGACCATCAGGGGTATGGGGAAAAACTGTTTTTT,CASGDHQGYGEKLFF
once,TRBJ1-3,TRBV5-1,.,TGCGCCAGCAAACTGGGGGGGCTACTCTCTGGAAACACCATATATTTT,CASKLGGLLSGNTIYF
.,TRBJ2-7,TRBV15,.,TGTGCCACCAGCGCCCGACAGGCCTACGAGCAGTACTTC,CATSARQAYEQYF
.,TRBJ1-5,TRBV30,.,TGTGCCTGGATAGGCCCGGAAGAGGGCAATCAGCCCCAGCATTTT,CAWIGPEEGNQPQHF
.,TRBJ1-2,TRBV21-1,.,TGTGCCAGCAGCAAAGGGTGGCAGGGAAGAGCTAACTATGGCTACACCTTC,CASSKGWQGRANYGYTF
.,TRBJ2-7,TRBV7-8,.,TGTGCCAGCAGCTTGTGGTTTGGGGCGGGAATTACCTACGAGCAGTACTTC,CASSLWFGAGITYEQYF